The 13 T cell receptor beta chains below were found in one sample sequenced in a study of blood T cell repertoires in COVID-19. The repertoire was sequenced with immunoSEQ multiplex PCR; TCRdb's copy has only in-frame clones and lacks some. The profile shows about 190,000 clones, roughly 84% of them singletons. Input material: peripheral blood. The source of these receptors is a woman aged 40 to 50 who had recovered from COVID-19.

As to this clone: Germline and junction disagree at one end, which may indicate a read error. V and J are TRBV7-2 and TRBJ1-2; D remains unclear. CDR1 SGHTA and CDR2 FQGNSA come from the germline V gene. The CDR3 totals 15 residues. In DNA form, the CDR3 reads TGTGCCAGCAGCTTAGTGGTTGACATGAACTCTGGCTACACCTTC. It specifies CASSLVVDMNSGYTF.

The chain carries TRBV30 and TRBJ2-2, with 9 bases identical to TRBD2. The CDR3 spans 15 residues. Germline V lookup: CDR1 GTSNPN, CDR2 SVGIG (reference sequence). J lost 5 bases, V lost 4 bases, and 8 bases had no gene match. CDR3 DNA sequence: TGTGCCTGGACCCTTAGCGGGAGACAAACCGGGGAGCTGTTTTTT. Translation: CAWTLSGRQTGELFF.

This sequence joins TRBV7-9 and TRBJ2-1; 8 bases map to TRBD1. This CDR3 comprises 13 residues. The trim removed 5 bases at V and 6 bases at J, leaving 3 bases unmatched. The germline V gene has CDR1 SEHNR and CDR2 FQNEAQ (reference sequence). Written as DNA, the CDR3 is TGTGCCAGCAGCCCGGACAGGGCCAATGAGCAGTTCTTC. Amino acid sequence: CASSPDRANEQFF.

The chain combines TRBV5-6 with TRBJ2-1, with TRBD2 matching 8 bases. The CDR3 consists of 15 residues. After removal of 2 bases from V and 4 bases from J, the junction contained 5 bases not matched to a gene. Germline-derived CDR1 and CDR2 are SGHDT and YYEEEE. In DNA form, the CDR3 reads TGTGCCAGCAGCTTTCGAAGCGGGAGTTACAATGAGCAGTTCTTC. This sequence encodes CASSFRSGSYNEQFF.

CDR3 DNA sequence: TGTGCCAGCGCGGGGGCAAGGAGCAATCAGCCCCAGCATTTT. Encoded protein: CASAGARSNQPQHF. The rearrangement joins TRBV2 to TRBJ1-5; perhaps TRBD1 as D (6 bases). Germline CDR1 and CDR2: SNHLY and FYNNEI. V lost 8 bases to trimming and J lost 1 base, with 12 bases between them. The CDR3 loop spans 14 amino acids.

This rearrangement joins TRBV7-9 to TRBJ1-1; tentative D call: TRBD1 (6 bases). The germline CDR1 and CDR2 sequences are SEHNR and FQNEAQ (reference sequence). The length of the CDR3 is 15 residues. V was pared by 5 bases and J by 0 bases, with 13 bases between. CDR3 nucleotides: TGTGCCAGCAGCGTAGGGGGGGTCATGAACACTGAAGCTTTCTTT. Translated, it gives CASSVGGVMNTEAFF.

The rearrangement joins TRBV28 to TRBJ1-5; 9 positions agree with TRBD1. The trim removed 6 bases at V and 2 bases at J, leaving 5 bases unmatched. The CDR3 contains 15 residues. Germline CDR1 reads MDHEN; CDR2 reads SYDVKM. CDR3 amino acids: CASRRTGVGNQPQHF. The DNA for the CDR3 is TGTGCCAGCAGGCGGACAGGGGTGGGCAATCAGCCCCAGCATTTT. Variable domain in full (rest from reference TRBV28 and TRBJ1-5): DVKVTQSSRYLVKRTGEKVFLECVQDMDHENMFWYRQDPGLGLRLIYFSYDVKMKEKGDIPEGYSVSREKKERFSLILESASTNQTSMYLCASRRTGVGNQPQHFGDGTRLSIL.

The rearrangement uses TRBV28 and TRBJ2-5, with a tentative D call TRBD2 (6 bases). This CDR3 is built from 13 residues. V was cut by 8 bases and J by 2 bases, with 12 bases left in between. Germline CDR1 is MDHEN and CDR2 is SYDVKM. This CDR3 is CASLGGVQETQYF. CDR3 nucleotide sequence: TGTGCCAGCCTCGGAGGGGTTCAAGAGACCCAGTACTTC.

The chain is built from TRBV10-3 and TRBJ2-3; 8 bases agree with TRBD1. Germline CDR1 and CDR2: ENHRY and SYGVKD. Trimming at V came to 6 bases and at J to 3 bases, leaving 5 bases not matched to a gene. The CDR3 consists of 14 residues. CDR3 region: CAISAGGLTDTQYF. The CDR3 DNA follows: TGTGCCATCAGCGCAGGGGGCCTGACAGATACGCAGTATTTT.

V gene TRBV9 combines with J gene TRBJ1-5; 8 nucleotides match TRBD1. With V trimmed by 2 bases and J by 4 bases, 5 bases remained unmatched. This CDR3 comprises 15 residues. Germline CDR1 reads SGDLS; CDR2 reads YYNGEE. The CDR3 here is CASSVTGGPNQPQHF. The CDR3 bases are TGTGCCAGCAGCGTCACAGGGGGACCGAATCAGCCCCAGCATTTT.

This clone was seen just once. The chain joins TRBV6-5 to TRBJ2-1; TRBD2 matches 9 bases. The CDR3 consists of 14 residues. V lost 8 bases and J lost 2; bases outside the gene matches: 4. From germline, CDR1 is MNHEY and CDR2 SVGAGI. Here the CDR3 reads CASESGRTYNEQFF. CDR3 coding DNA: TGTGCCAGCGAGAGCGGGAGGACCTACAATGAGCAGTTCTTC.

Details on this clone: One end of the junction fails to match germline, which may point to a read error. The rearrangement joins TRBV2 to TRBJ1-4, with D possibly matching TRBD1 (5 bases). The CDR3 has 15 residues. CDR1 is SNHLY and CDR2 is FYNNEI in the germline V gene. The CDR3 loop reads CTSRKRWGDNEKLFF. The CDR3 DNA reads as TGTACCAGCAGGAAGCGATGGGGGGATAATGAAAAACTGTTTTTT.

The chain links TRBV10-3 to TRBJ1-1; 10 bases map to TRBD1. Germline V gene lookup returns CDR1 ENHRY and CDR2 SYGVKD. This CDR3 is built from 16 residues. The J segment lost 4 bases and the V segment lost 4 bases, leaving 9 bases of the junction unmatched. DNA of the CDR3: TGTGCCATCAGTGGGACAGGGGGTGGTTCGGGCACTGAAGCTTTCTTT. It encodes CAISGTGGGSGTEAFF.